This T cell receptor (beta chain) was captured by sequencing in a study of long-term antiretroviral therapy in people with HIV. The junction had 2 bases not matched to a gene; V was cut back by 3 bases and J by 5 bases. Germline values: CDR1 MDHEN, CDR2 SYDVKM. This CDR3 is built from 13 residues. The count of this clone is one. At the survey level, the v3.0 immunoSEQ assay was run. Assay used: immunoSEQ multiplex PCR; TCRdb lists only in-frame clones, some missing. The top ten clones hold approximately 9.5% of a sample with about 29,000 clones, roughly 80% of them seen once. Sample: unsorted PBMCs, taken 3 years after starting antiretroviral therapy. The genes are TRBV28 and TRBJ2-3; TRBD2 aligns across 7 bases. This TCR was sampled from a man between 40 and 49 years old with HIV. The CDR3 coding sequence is TGTGCCAGCAGTTTGGGGGGGATAGATACGCAGTATTTT. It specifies CASSLGGIDTQYF.